The 14 T cell receptor beta chains in this list originate from one sample, sequenced in a study of T cells in Graves' hyperthyroidism and ophthalmopathy. Authors of the study amplified TCR beta CDR3 regions from RNA transcripts. Using the HTBI primer set, a first-round RT-PCR was run on the TCR CDR3. TCRdb used MiXCR to reprocess the multiplex PCR reads, holding one entry per CDR3 protein. The sample holds about 270,000 distinct CDR3 sequences, roughly 22% seen once. Input material: blood. These receptors originate from a man aged 30 to 39 with Graves' ophthalmopathy.

This clonotype was detected many times. The chain recombines TRBV12-3 or TRBV12-4 with TRBJ2-3; D is uncertain. Between the trimmed V and J ends, which lost 5 bases and 5 bases, there was a span of 5 bases. There are 11 residues in the CDR3. The CDR3 here is CASSRRDTQYF. CDR3 bases: TGTGCCAGCAGTCGACGAGATACGCAGTATTTT.

There are many counts of this clonotype. The CDR3: CASSLSGREETQYF. DNA for the CDR3: TGTGCCAGCAGCCTTAGCGGGAGAGAGGAGACCCAGTACTTC. This chain joins TRBV2 and TRBJ2-5; 9 nucleotides agree with TRBD2. Germline V lookup: CDR1 SNHLY, CDR2 FYNNEI. This CDR3 spans 14 amino acids. V lost 6 bases, J lost 5 bases, and 7 bases stayed unmatched.

This clonotype has more than one count but fewer than ten. The chain uses TRBV19 and TRBJ2-2; unclear D gene. Germline lookup yields CDR1 LNHDA and CDR2 SQIVND (reference sequence). V lost 5 bases to trimming and J lost 2 bases, with 12 bases between them. This CDR3 has 15 residues. The CDR3 DNA follows: TGTGCCAGTAGTGCCCGCCGCAGCAACACCGGGGAGCTGTTTTTT. Translated: CASSARRSNTGELFF.

The CDR3 loop is CASSYKEPREAFF. DNA of the CDR3: TGTGCCAGCAGTTATAAAGAACCCAGGGAAGCTTTCTTT. The rearrangement joins TRBV6-2 or TRBV6-3 to TRBJ1-1; no firm D call. Between the trimmed V and J ends, which lost 3 bases and 8 bases, there was a span of 13 bases. The CDR3 spans 13 residues. Germline V lookup: CDR1 MNHEY, CDR2 SVGEGT.

This clonotype was seen more than once but under ten times. The chain carries TRBV11-2 and TRBJ2-2, with 10 bases that match TRBD2. The junction had 2 bases not matched to a gene; V was cut back by 1 base and J by 6 bases. Germline V gene lookup returns CDR1 SGHAT and CDR2 FQNNGV. The CDR3 contains 15 residues. The CDR3 nucleotides are TGTGCCAGCAGCTTAGTTCTAGCGGGAGCCGGGGAGCTGTTTTTT. Protein product: CASSLVLAGAGELFF.

The chain has TRBV24-1 and TRBJ2-1; TRBD2 matches at 11 bases. V shed 4 bases, J shed 8 bases, and the junction held 9 bases outside the gene matches. Germline CDR1 is KGHDR and CDR2 is SFDVKD. The CDR3 runs to 16 residues. As DNA, the CDR3 is TGTGCCACCAGTGACCATACCCTACTAGCGGGAGATGAGCAGTTCTTC. Translated: CATSDHTLLAGDEQFF.

This clonotype has a handful of counts. The chain combines TRBV7-3 with TRBJ1-3; maybe TRBD1 (6 bases). There are 15 residues in the CDR3. Germline V gene data show CDR1 as SGHTA and CDR2 as FQGTGA. V was trimmed by 5 bases and J by 0 bases, leaving 11 bases between them. DNA for the CDR3: TGTGCCAGCAGCCGACTGACAGGCTCTGGAAACACCATATATTTT. It translates to CASSRLTGSGNTIYF. Looking up the rest from reference TRBV7-3 and TRBJ1-3 gives the full variable domain: GAGVSQTPSNKVTEKGKYVELRCDPISGHTALYWYRQSLGQGPEFLIYFQGTGAADDSGLPNDRFFAVRPEGSVSTLKIQRTERGDSAVYLCASSRLTGSGNTIYFGEGSWLTVV.

This clonotype was counted ten times or more. The rearrangement links TRBV30 to TRBJ1-1, with D tentatively TRBD1 (6 bases). This CDR3 has 15 amino acids. V was trimmed by 0 bases and J by 4 bases, leaving 15 bases between them. CDR1 is GTSNPN and CDR2 is SVGIG in the germline V gene (reference sequence). CDR3 region: CAWSVPILGGTEAFF. The CDR3 bases are TGTGCCTGGAGTGTACCGATCTTAGGGGGCACTGAAGCTTTCTTT. Based on the CDR3 plus reference TRBV30 and TRBJ1-1, the full variable domain is SQTIHQWPATLVQPVGSPLSLECTVEGTSNPNLYWYRQAAGRGLQLLFYSVGIGQISSEVPQNLSASRPQDRQFILSSKKLLLSDSGFYLCAWSVPILGGTEAFFGQGTRLTVV.

This chain joins TRBV6-9 and TRBJ2-3; possibly TRBD1 for D (7 bases). Germline CDR1 MNHGY, CDR2 SVAAGI. The CDR3 totals 15 residues. Trimming stripped 4 bases from V and 2 bases from J, with 13 bases between. In nucleotides, the CDR3 is TGTGCCAGCAGTTTTGCGGGACAGAACACAGATACGCAGTATTTT. Translated: CASSFAGQNTDTQYF.

The chain joins TRBV28 to TRBJ1-3; D not resolved. From germline, CDR1 is MDHEN and CDR2 SYDVKM. Deletions cut 4 bases from V and 5 bases from J, with 12 bases between. The CDR3 is 14 amino acids. The CDR3 nucleotides are TGTGCCAGCAGTTCCTCCATGACCCGAAACACCATATATTTT. Its translation is CASSSSMTRNTIYF.

This clonotype was seen a handful of times. The genes are TRBV27 and TRBJ2-1; TRBD2 agrees at 9 bases. This CDR3 has 16 amino acids. Germline CDR1 MNHEY, CDR2 SMNVEV (reference sequence). The junction had 13 bases not matched to a gene; V was cut back by 5 bases and J by 8 bases. Here the CDR3 reads CASSLWGSGSRDEQFF. The DNA for the CDR3 is TGTGCCAGCAGTCTGTGGGGTAGCGGGAGTCGGGATGAGCAGTTCTTC.

This clonotype has just a few counts. The chain is built from TRBV24-1 and TRBJ2-3; D is tentatively TRBD1 or TRBD2 (5 bases each). The V end lost 4 bases, the J end lost 9 bases, and 19 bases lay between the germline ends. The CDR3 covers 15 residues. Germline loops: CDR1 KGHDR, CDR2 SFDVKD. The CDR3 sequence is CATSEESEKRDTQYF. The CDR3 region has the DNA TGTGCCACCAGTGAGGAATCTGAGAAGAGGGACACGCAGTATTTT.

This clonotype was counted only a few times. The chain carries TRBV6-2 or TRBV6-3 and TRBJ2-7; 8 nucleotides match TRBD1. CDR1 MNHEY and CDR2 SVGEGT come from the germline V gene. Germline trimming cut 2 bases from V and 6 bases from J; bases unmatched to any gene: 6. The CDR3 extends over 14 amino acids. CDR3 coding DNA: TGTGCCAGCAGTTACGACAGGGGAAGCTCCGAGCAGTACTTC. The encoded protein is CASSYDRGSSEQYF.

The chain employs TRBV27 and TRBJ1-5; D not certain. Germline V gene data show CDR1 as MNHEY and CDR2 as SMNVEV (reference sequence). The V gene lost 4 bases and the J gene lost 9 bases, with 4 bases spanning the gap. The CDR3 loop spans 10 amino acids. CDR3 sequence reads: CASSSPPQHF. CDR3 coding DNA: TGTGCCAGCAGTTCTCCGCCCCAGCATTTT.